This T cell receptor (beta chain) was sequenced for a study of regulatory T cells in long-lasting Graves disease. Germline assignment: CDR1 SNHLY and CDR2 FYNNEI. Deletions cut 7 bases from V and 4 bases from J, with 11 bases between. There are 12 residues in the CDR3. Study-wide findings and caveats: The persistent group shared 2,741 public clonotypes, more than the approximately 880 shared by new patients. Sample size was small, which may have lowered accuracy.

Time point meaning: persistent/refractory GD, antithyroid drugs over 5 years with positive TRAb. The TCR library was made from RNA extracted from PBMCs. Assembly of TCR beta libraries relied on iRepertoire HTBI primers together with Arm-PCR of CDR3 regions. From the multiplex PCR reads, TCRdb called clonotypes with MiXCR, one entry per CDR3 protein. The table lists around 500,000 distinct CDR3 sequences, more than 20% of them singletons. This clonotype was detected ten times or more. What it recognizes is unknown. The gene calls are TRBV2 and TRBJ2-7; no firm D call. Sequences were derived from peripheral blood mononuclear cells (PBMCs), sampled when the disease was refractory, from a patient treated with antithyroid drugs. This receptor was identified in a female donor with Graves disease. The CDR3 spells CASIRLAYEQYF. The CDR3 DNA reads as TGTGCCAGCATACGTTTGGCTTACGAGCAGTACTTC.